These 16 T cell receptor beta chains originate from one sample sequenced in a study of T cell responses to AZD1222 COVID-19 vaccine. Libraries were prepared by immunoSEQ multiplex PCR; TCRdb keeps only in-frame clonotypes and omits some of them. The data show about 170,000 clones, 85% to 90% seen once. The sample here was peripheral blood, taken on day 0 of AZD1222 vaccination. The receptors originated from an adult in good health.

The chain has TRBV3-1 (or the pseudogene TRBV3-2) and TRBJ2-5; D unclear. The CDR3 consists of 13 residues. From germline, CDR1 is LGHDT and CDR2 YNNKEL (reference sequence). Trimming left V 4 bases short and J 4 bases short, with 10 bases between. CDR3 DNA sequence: TGTGCCAGCAGCCTCCGATTCGGAGAGACCCAGTACTTC. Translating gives CASSLRFGETQYF.

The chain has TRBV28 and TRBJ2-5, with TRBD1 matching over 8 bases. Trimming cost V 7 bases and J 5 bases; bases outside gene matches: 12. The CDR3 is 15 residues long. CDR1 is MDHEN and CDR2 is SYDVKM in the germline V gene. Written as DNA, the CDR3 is TGTGCCAGCACTGGGACAGGAAAGTTGTGGGAGACCCAGTACTTC. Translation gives CASTGTGKLWETQYF.

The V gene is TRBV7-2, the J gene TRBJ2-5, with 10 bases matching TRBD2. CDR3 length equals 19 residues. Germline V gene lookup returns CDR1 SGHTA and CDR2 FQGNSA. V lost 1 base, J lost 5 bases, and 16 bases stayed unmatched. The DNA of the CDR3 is TGTGCCAGCAGCTTAGGCTTTAGGCTAGCGGGGGCCGGGGGTGAGACCCAGTACTTC. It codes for CASSLGFRLAGAGGETQYF.

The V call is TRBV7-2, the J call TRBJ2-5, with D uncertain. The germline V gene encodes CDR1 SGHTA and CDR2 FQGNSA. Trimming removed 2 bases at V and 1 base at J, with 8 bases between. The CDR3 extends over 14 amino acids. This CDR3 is CASSLSAGQETQYF. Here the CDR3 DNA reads TGTGCCAGCAGCTTATCTGCAGGCCAAGAGACCCAGTACTTC.

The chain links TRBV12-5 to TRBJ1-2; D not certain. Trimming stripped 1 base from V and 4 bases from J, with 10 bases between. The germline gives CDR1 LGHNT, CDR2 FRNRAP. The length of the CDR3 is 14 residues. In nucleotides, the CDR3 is TGTGCTAGTGGTTTGGCCCTGGACTTCTATGGCTACACCTTC. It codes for CASGLALDFYGYTF.

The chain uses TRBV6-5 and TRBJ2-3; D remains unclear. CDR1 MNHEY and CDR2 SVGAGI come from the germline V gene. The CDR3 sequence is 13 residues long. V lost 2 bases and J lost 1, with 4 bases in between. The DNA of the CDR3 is TGTGCCAGCAGTTACGGGGGCACAGATACGCAGTATTTT. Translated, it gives CASSYGGTDTQYF.

CDR3 sequence reads: CAIRSTPGELFF. The CDR3 nucleotides are TGTGCCATCAGAAGTACTCCCGGGGAGCTGTTTTTT. The chain combines TRBV10-3 with TRBJ2-2; D not resolved. CDR3 length equals 12 residues. Germline V gene lookup returns CDR1 ENHRY and CDR2 SYGVKD. V lost 6 bases and J lost 6, with 8 bases in between.

CDR3 bases: TGTGCCAGCAGCTTGGGACAGCCTAGCACAGATACGCAGTATTTT. Amino acid sequence: CASSLGQPSTDTQYF. The chain employs TRBV7-2 and TRBJ2-3; 7 nucleotides agree with TRBD1. The CDR3 is made up of 15 amino acids. Trimming removed 3 bases from V and 0 bases from J; junction bases left unmatched: 3. Germline CDR1 is SGHTA and CDR2 is FQGNSA.

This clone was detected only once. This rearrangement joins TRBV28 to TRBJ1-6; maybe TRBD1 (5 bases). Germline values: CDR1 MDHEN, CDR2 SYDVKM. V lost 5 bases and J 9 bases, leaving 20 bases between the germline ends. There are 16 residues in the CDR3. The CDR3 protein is CASSPRGDIGGSPLHF. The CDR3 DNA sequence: TGTGCCAGCAGTCCCCGGGGGGATATAGGCGGTTCACCCCTCCACTTT.

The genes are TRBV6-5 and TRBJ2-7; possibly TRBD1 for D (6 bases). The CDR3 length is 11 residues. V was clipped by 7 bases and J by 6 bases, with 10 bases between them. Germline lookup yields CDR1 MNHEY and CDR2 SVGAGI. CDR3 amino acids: CASNQGGEQYF. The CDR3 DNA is TGTGCCAGCAACCAAGGGGGCGAGCAGTACTTC.

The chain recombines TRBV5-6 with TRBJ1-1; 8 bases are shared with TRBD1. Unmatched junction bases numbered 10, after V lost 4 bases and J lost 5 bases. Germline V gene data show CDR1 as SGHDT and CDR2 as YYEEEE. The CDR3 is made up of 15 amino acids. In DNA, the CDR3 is TGTGCCAGCAGCGCCCCCGGGACAGGTTTTACTGAAGCTTTCTTT. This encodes CASSAPGTGFTEAFF.

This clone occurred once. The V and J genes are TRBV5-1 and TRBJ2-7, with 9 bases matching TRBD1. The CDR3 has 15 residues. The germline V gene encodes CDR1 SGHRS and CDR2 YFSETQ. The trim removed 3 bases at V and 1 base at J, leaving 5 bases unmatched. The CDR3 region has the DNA TGCGCCAGCAGCTGGACAGGGGAATCTTCCTACGAGCAGTACTTC. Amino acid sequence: CASSWTGESSYEQYF.

CDR3 protein: CASSRTSGGPSSYNEQFF. CDR3 DNA sequence: TGTGCCAGCAGCCGGACTAGCGGGGGGCCGAGCTCCTACAATGAGCAGTTCTTC. This chain uses TRBV7-9 with TRBJ2-1; 14 nucleotides agree with TRBD2. The CDR3 has 18 amino acids. The germline CDR1 and CDR2 sequences are SEHNR and FQNEAQ (reference sequence). Trimming cost V 5 bases and J 0 bases; bases outside gene matches: 6.

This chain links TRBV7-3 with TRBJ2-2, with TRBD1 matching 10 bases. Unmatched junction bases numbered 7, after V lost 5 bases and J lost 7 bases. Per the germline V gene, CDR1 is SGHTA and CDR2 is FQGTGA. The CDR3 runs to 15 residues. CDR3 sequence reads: CASSHGTGAGGELFF. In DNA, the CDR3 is TGTGCCAGCAGCCACGGGACAGGGGCGGGCGGGGAGCTGTTTTTT.

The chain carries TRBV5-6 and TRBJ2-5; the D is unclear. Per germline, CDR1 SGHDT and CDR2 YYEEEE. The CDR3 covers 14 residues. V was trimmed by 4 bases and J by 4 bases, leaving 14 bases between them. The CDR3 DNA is TGTGCCAGCAGCGTACCATCCCCCGGAGAGACCCAGTACTTC. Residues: CASSVPSPGETQYF.

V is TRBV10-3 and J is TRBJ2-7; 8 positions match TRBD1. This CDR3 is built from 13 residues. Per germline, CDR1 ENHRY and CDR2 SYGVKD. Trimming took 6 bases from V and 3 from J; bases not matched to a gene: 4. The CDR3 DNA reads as TGTGCCATCAGACCCGGGACAGGCTACGAGCAGTACGTC. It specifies CAIRPGTGYEQYV.